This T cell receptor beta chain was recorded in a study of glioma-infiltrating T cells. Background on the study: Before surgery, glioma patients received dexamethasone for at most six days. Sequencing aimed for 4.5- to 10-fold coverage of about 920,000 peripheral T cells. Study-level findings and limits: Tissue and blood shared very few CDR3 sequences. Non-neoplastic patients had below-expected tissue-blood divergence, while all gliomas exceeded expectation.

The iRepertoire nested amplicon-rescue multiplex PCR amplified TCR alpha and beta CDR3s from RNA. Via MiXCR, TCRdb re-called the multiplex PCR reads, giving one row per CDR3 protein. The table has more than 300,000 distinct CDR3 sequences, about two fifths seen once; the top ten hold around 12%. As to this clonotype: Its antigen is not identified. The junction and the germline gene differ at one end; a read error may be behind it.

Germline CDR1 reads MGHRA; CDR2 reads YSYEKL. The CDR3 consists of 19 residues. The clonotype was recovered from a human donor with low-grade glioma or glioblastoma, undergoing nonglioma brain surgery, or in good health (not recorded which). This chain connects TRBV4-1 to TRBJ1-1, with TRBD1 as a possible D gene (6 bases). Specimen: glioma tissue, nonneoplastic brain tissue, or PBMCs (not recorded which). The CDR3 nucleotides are TGCGCCAGCAGCCGAACTAGGATACAGGGAAGGAGAATGAACACTGAAGATTTCTTT. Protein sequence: CASSRTRIQGRRMNTEDFF.